This record concerns one TCR beta chain sequence. The antigen remains unidentified. This sample stems from a study of beta chain features in type 1 diabetes. Study-wide results and caveats: PCR might show a preference for shorter templates, equally across patients and controls.

As every portion of the isolated RNA was reverse transcribed, the sequencing read expressed TCRB transcripts. Sequencing was performed with immunoSEQ multiplex PCR; in TCRdb, only in-frame clones are kept and a portion is missing. This table has about 470,000 clones, about 32% appearing once. V lost 3 bases and J 6 bases, leaving 11 bases between the germline ends. The CDR3 covers 13 residues. Germline-derived CDR1 and CDR2 are GTSNPN and SVGIG (reference sequence). Blood was drawn once from each donor into heparinised tubes. The draws averaged approximately 110 mL. Sequencing was performed on naive CD4+ T cells from blood. This TCR derives from a man aged 18-30 years in good health. The gene calls are TRBV30 and TRBJ1-4, with D maybe TRBD1 (5 bases). This CDR3 reads CAWRGARDEKLFF. DNA of the CDR3: TGTGCCTGGAGAGGGGCGAGGGATGAAAAACTGTTTTTT. The whole variable domain, filled in from reference TRBV30 and TRBJ1-4, reads SQTIHQWPATLVQPVGSPLSLECTVEGTSNPNLYWYRQAAGRGLQLLFYSVGIGQISSEVPQNLSASRPQDRQFILSSKKLLLSDSGFYLCAWRGARDEKLFFGSGTQLSVL.